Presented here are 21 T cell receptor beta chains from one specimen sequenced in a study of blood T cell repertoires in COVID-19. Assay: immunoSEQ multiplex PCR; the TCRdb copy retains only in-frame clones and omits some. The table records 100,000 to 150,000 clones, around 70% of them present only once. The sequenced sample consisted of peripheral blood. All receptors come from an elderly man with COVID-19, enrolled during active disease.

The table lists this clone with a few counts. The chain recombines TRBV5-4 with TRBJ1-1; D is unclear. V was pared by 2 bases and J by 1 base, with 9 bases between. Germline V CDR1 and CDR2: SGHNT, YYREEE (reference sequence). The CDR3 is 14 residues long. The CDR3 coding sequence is TGTGCCAGCAGCTTTTCAGTTACGAACACTGAAGCTTTCTTT. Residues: CASSFSVTNTEAFF.

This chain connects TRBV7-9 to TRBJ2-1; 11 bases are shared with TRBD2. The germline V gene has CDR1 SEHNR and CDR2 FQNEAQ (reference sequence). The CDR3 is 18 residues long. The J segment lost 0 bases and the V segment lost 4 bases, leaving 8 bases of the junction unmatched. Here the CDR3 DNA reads TGTGCCAGCAGCTACGAGGGTAGCGGGAGGGTCTCCTACAATGAGCAGTTCTTC. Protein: CASSYEGSGRVSYNEQFF. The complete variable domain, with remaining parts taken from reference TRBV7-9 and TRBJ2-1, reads DTGVSQNPRHKITKRGQNVTFRCDPISEHNRLYWYRQTLGQGPEFLTYFQNEAQLEKSRLLSDRFSAERPKGSFSTLEIQRTEQGDSAMYLCASSYEGSGRVSYNEQFFGPGTRLTVL.

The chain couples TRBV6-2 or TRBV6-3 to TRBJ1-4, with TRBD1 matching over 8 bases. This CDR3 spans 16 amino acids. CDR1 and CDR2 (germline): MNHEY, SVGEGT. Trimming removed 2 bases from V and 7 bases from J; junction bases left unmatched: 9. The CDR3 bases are TGTGCCAGCAGTTACACACGACAGGGGATTCCTGAAAAACTGTTTTTT. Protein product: CASSYTRQGIPEKLFF.

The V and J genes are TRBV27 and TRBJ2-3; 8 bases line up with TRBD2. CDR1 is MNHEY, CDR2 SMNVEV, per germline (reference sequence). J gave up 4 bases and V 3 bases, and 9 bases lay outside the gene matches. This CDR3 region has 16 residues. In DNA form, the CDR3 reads TGTGCCAGCAGTTTGGGAGCGGGAGTACGTGCAGATACGCAGTATTTT. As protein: CASSLGAGVRADTQYF.

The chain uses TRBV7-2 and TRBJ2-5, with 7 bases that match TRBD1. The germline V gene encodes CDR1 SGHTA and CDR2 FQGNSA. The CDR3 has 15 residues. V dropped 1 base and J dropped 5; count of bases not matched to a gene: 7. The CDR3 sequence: CASSLEGAAGETQYF. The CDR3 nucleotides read TGTGCCAGCAGCTTAGAGGGGGCGGCTGGGGAGACCCAGTACTTC.

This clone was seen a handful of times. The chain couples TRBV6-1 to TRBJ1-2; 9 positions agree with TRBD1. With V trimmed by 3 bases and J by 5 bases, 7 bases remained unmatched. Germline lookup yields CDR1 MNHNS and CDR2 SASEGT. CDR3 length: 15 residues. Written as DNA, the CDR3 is TGTGCCAGCAGTGATGGGGGACAGGGCTGGTATGGCTACACCTTC. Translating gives CASSDGGQGWYGYTF.

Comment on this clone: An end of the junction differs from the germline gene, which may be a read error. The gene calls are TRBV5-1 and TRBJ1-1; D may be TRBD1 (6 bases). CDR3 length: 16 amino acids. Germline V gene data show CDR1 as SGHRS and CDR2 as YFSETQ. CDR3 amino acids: CASNLPGGASNTEAFF. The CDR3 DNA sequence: TGCGCCAGCAACTTGCCGGGGGGCGCGTCGAACACTGAAGCTTTCTTT.

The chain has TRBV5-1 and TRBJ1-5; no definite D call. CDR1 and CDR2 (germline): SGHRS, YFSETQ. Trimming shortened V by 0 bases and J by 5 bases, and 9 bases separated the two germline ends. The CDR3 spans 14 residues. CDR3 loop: CASSLGPLYQPQHF. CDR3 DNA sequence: TGCGCCAGCAGCTTGGGGCCACTATATCAGCCCCAGCATTTT.

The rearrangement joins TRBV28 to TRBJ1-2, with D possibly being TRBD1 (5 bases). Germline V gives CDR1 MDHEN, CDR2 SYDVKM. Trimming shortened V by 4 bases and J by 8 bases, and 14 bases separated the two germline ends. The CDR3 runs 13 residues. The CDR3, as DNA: TGTGCCAGCAGTTACGGGACTTCTCTAGGCTACACCTTC. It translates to CASSYGTSLGYTF.

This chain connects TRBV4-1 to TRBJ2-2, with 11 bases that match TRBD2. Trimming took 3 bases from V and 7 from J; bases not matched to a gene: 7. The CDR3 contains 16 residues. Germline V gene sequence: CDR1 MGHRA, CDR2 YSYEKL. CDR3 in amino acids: CASSHDTSGRIGELFF. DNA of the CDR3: TGCGCCAGCAGCCACGATACTAGCGGGAGAATCGGGGAGCTGTTTTTT.

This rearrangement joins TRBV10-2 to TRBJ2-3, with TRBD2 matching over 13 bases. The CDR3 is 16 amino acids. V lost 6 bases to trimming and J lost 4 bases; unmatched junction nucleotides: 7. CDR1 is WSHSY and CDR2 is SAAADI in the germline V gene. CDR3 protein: CASRDTSGRVSDTQYF. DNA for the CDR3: TGCGCCAGCAGGGACACTAGCGGGAGGGTCTCAGATACGCAGTATTTT.

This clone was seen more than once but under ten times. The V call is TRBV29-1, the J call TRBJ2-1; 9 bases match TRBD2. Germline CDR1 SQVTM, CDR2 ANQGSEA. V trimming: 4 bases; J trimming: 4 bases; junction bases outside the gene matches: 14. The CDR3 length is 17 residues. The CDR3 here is CSVAGLAFHPIYNEQFF. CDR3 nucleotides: TGCAGCGTTGCTGGACTAGCGTTTCACCCAATTTACAATGAGCAGTTCTTC.

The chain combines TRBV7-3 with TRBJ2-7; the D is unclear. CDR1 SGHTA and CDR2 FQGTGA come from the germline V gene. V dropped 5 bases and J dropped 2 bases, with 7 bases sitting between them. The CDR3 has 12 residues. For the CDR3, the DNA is TGTGCCAGCAGCCTTACTACCTACGAGCAGTACTTC. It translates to CASSLTTYEQYF. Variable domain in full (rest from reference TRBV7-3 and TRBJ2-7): GAGVSQTPSNKVTEKGKYVELRCDPISGHTALYWYRQSLGQGPEFLIYFQGTGAADDSGLPNDRFFAVRPEGSVSTLKIQRTERGDSAVYLCASSLTTYEQYFGPGTRLTVT.

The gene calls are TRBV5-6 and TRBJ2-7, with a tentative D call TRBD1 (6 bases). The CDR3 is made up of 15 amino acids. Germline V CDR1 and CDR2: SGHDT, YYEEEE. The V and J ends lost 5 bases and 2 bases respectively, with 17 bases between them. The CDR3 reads CASSSRRTDAYEQYF. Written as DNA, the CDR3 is TGTGCCAGCAGTTCCCGCCGGACAGATGCCTACGAGCAGTACTTC.

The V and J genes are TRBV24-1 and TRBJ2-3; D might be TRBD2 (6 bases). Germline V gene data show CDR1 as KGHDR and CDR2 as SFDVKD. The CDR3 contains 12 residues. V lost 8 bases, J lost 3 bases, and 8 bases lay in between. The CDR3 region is CATKGRTDTQYF. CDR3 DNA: TGTGCCACCAAAGGGAGGACAGATACGCAGTATTTT.

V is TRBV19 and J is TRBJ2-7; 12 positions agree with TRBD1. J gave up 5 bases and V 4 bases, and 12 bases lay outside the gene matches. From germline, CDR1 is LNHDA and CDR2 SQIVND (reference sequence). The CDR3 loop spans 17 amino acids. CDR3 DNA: TGTGCCAGTAGTACGGGACAGGGGGCGCAGTACCTCCACGAGCAGTACTTC. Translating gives CASSTGQGAQYLHEQYF. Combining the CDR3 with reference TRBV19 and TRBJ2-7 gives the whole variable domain DGGITQSPKYLFRKEGQNVTLSCEQNLNHDAMYWYRQDPGQGLRLIYYSQIVNDFQKGDIAEGYSVSREKKESFPLTVTSAQKNPTAFYLCASSTGQGAQYLHEQYFGPGTRLTVT.

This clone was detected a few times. The CDR3 DNA follows: TGTGCCAGCAGCCCCGGGCTAGCGGGTCAGACCCAGTACTTC. Encoded protein: CASSPGLAGQTQYF. The chain joins TRBV11-2 to TRBJ2-5; 8 nucleotides agree with TRBD2. Germline CDR1 is SGHAT and CDR2 is FQNNGV. J was trimmed by 6 bases and V by 5 bases; bases with no gene match: 8. This CDR3 comprises 14 residues.

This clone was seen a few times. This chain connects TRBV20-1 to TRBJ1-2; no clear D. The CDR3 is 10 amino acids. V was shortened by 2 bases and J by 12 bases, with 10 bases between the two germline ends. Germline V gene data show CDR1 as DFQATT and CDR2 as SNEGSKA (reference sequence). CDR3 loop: CSARRRGDTF. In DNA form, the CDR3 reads TGCAGTGCTAGACGCCGGGGTGACACCTTC.

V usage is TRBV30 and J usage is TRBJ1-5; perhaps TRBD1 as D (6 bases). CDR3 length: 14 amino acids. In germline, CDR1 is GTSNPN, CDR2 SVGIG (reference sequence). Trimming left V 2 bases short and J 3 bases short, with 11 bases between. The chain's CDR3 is CAWSPGDTNQPQHF. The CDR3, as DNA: TGTGCCTGGAGTCCAGGGGATACCAATCAGCCCCAGCATTTT.

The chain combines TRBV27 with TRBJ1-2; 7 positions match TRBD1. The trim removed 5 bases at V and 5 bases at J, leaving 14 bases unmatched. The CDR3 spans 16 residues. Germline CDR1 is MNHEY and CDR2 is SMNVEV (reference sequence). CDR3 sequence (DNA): TGTGCCAGCAGTCCATCGGTTGGACAGGCTTCTTATGGCTACACCTTC. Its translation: CASSPSVGQASYGYTF.

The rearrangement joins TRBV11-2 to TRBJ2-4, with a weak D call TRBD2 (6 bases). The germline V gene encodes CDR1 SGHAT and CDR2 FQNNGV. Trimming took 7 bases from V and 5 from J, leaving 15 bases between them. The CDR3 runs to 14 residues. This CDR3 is CASTPTPGENIQYF. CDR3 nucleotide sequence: TGTGCCAGCACCCCAACCCCGGGGGAAAACATTCAGTACTTC.